This section outlines one TCR beta chain sequence together with its context. Its antigen remains unidentified. This sample is part of a study of cytomegalovirus exposure and HLA in healthy donors. CDR3 length equals 17 residues. The V and J ends lost 2 bases and 3 bases, in that order; junction bases with no gene match: 9. Germline CDR1 reads SGHTA; CDR2 reads FQGNSA. General study results and limits: By HLA locus, TCR association rates varied in a later analysis, with DRB1 showing the most and HLA-C the fewest.

Vbeta (60) and Jbeta (13) primers were used in the PCR. The repertoire was sequenced with immunoSEQ multiplex PCR; TCRdb's copy has only in-frame clones and lacks some. The data show fewer than 200,000 clones, approximately 80% seen once. Source material: PBMCs. The rearrangement joins TRBV7-2 to TRBJ2-1, with 8 bases lining up with TRBD2. This TCR was sampled from a woman younger than 35 in good health and CMV-seronegative. The CDR3 sequence: CASSLIASSGFYNEQFF. In DNA form, the CDR3 reads TGTGCCAGCAGCTTAATTGCATCTAGCGGGTTCTACAATGAGCAGTTCTTC. Supplemented by reference TRBV7-2 and TRBJ2-1, the full variable domain reads GAGVSQSPSNKVTEKGKDVELRCDPISGHTALYWYRQSLGQGLEFLIYFQGNSAPDKSGLPSDRFSAERTGGSVSTLTIQRTQQEDSAVYLCASSLIASSGFYNEQFFGPGTRLTVL.